The 4 T cell receptor beta chains below were found in one sample sequenced in a study of T cell repertoires in cytomegalovirus infection. TCRdb used MiXCR to reprocess the reads, holding one entry per CDR3 protein. The sample includes fewer than 200,000 distinct CDR3 sequences, about 21% of them seen just once. Sequencing used PBMCs. The receptors come from a human donor in good health (CMV status not recorded). Some clones in this sample may be carry-over from other donors' samples.

This clonotype was detected many times. The chain has TRBV6-2 or TRBV6-3 and TRBJ2-5; D unclear. Trimming cost V 2 bases and J 1 base, with 2 bases left between them. CDR3 length: 12 amino acids. CDR1 and CDR2 (germline): MNHEY, SVGEGT. The CDR3 DNA reads TGTGCCAGCAGTTACATCCAAGAGACCCAGTACTTC. This translates into CASSYIQETQYF.

This clonotype was seen more than once but under ten times. V usage is TRBV5-4 and J usage is TRBJ2-1; no definite D call. V lost 4 bases to trimming and J lost 10 bases, with 18 bases between them. Germline CDR1 and CDR2: SGHNT and YYREEE (reference sequence). CDR3 length equals 14 residues. CDR3 coding DNA: TGTGCCAGCAGCGCCGGTAAACAAACAAGGGAGCAGTTCTTC. It codes for CASSAGKQTREQFF.

A few counts support this clonotype. This rearrangement joins TRBV28 to TRBJ2-5, with 10 bases fitting TRBD1. The V segment lost 3 bases and the J segment 5 bases; nucleotides outside the gene matches: 6. Germline loops: CDR1 MDHEN, CDR2 SYDVKM. The CDR3 contains 15 residues. CDR3 DNA: TGTGCCAGCAGTTTGCGACAGGGGGCTTTCGAGACCCAGTACTTC. This codes for CASSLRQGAFETQYF.

Many counts were recorded for this clonotype. V and J are TRBV7-2 and TRBJ2-7; D is undetermined. The CDR3 is 15 residues long. Germline CDR1 reads SGHTA; CDR2 reads FQGNSA. Trimming removed 9 bases at V and 0 bases at J, with 18 bases between. The CDR3 protein is CASRPSTRSSYEQYF. The CDR3 DNA is TGTGCCAGTCGGCCAAGCACCCGAAGCTCCTACGAGCAGTACTTC.